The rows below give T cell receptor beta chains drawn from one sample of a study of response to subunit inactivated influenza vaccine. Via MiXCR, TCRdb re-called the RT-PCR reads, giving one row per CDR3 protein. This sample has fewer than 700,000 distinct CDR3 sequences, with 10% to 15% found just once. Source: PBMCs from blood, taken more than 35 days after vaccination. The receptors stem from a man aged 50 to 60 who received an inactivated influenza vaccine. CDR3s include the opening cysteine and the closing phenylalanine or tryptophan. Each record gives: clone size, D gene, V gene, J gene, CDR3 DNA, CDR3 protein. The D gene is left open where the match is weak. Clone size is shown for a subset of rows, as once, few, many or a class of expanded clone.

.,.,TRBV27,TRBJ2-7,TGTGCCAGCAGTTTATCGACCAGGATCGAGCAGTACTTC,CASSLSTRIEQYF
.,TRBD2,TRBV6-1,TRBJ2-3,TGTGCCAGCAGTACACCTAGCGGGACCGGCGGTAGCACAGATACGCAGTATTTT,CASSTPSGTGGSTDTQYF
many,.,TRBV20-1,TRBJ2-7,TGCAGTGCTAGTGTGGTCGGGGGTTCCTACGAGCAGTACTTC,CSASVVGGSYEQYF
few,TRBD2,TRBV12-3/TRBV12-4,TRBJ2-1,TGTGCCAGCAGTTCCAGCGGGAGGAATGAGCAGTTCTTC,CASSSSGRNEQFF
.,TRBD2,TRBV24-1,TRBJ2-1,TGTGCCACCAGTGCTCCCCCGGGGGGGAGGGACAATGAGCAGTTCTTC,CATSAPPGGRDNEQFF
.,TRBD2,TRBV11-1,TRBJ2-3,TGTGCCAGCAGCCCAGATACTATAGCGGGAGGGCCCACAGATACGCAGTATTTT,CASSPDTIAGGPTDTQYF
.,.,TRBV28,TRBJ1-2,TGTGCAGTTGGGAGGACCAATATCGGCGTTAATGGCTACACCTTC,CAVGRTNIGVNGYTF
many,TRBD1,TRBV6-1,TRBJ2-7,TGTGCCAGCAGCAAAGGACAGGGGGTGTCCTACGAGCAGTACTTC,CASSKGQGVSYEQYF
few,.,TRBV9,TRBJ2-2,TGTGCCAGCAGCGTAGGGGCGGTGAACACCGGGGAGCTGTTTTTT,CASSVGAVNTGELFF
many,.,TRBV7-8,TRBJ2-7,TGTGCCAGCAGCTTCGGCGGAGGGGGGACCTACGAGCAGTACTTC,CASSFGGGGTYEQYF
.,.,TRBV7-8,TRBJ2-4,TGTGCCAGCAGCTCTAGGACAGCCCTAGCCAAAAACATTCAGTACTTC,CASSSRTALAKNIQYF
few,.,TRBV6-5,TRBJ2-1,TGTGCCAGCAGTAACCGGGATTGGGGGCCCAATGAGCAGTTCTTC,CASSNRDWGPNEQFF
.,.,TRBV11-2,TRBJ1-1,TGTGCCAGCAGCTTAGATTTGGCGGTGAACACTGAAGCTTTCTTT,CASSLDLAVNTEAFF
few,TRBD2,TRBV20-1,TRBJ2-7,TGCAGTGCAAGCGCTCTAGCGGGAGAATACGAGCAGTACTTC,CSASALAGEYEQYF
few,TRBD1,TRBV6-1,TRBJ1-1,TGTGCCAGCAGTGAACGGACAGGGGTCACTGAAGCTTTCTTT,CASSERTGVTEAFF
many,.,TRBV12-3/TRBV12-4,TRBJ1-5,TGTGCCAGCAGTATAGCGGGGGTCAACAATCAGCCCCAGCATTTT,CASSIAGVNNQPQHF
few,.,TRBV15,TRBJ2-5,TGTGCCACCAGCAGAGATCCGAGGCCCTCAGAGACCCAGTACTTC,CATSRDPRPSETQYF
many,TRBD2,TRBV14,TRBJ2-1,TGTGCCAGCAGCCAGCTGACTAGCGGATCTTACAATGAGCAGTTCTTC,CASSQLTSGSYNEQFF
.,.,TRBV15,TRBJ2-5,TGTGCCACCAGCAGAGGGGGGGCCGTGACCCAGTACTTC,CATSRGGAVTQYF
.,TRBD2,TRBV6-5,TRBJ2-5,TGTGCCAGCAGTTACTCCAGAACTAGCGCACAAGAGACCCAGTACTTC,CASSYSRTSAQETQYF
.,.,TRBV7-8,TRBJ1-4,TGTGCCAGCAGCCGAGACAGACGAGATGAAAAACTGTTTTTT,CASSRDRRDEKLFF
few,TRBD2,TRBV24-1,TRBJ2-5,TGTGCCACCAGTGACCGCGGACTAGCGGGGAAAGAGACCCAGTACTTC,CATSDRGLAGKETQYF
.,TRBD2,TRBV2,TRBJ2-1,TGTGCCAGCAGTTCCGGACTAGCGGGATGGGATGAGCAGTTCTTC,CASSSGLAGWDEQFF
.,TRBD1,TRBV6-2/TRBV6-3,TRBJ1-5,TGTGCCAGCAGTAGGGACAGTGGTCAGCCCCAGCATTTT,CASSRDSGQPQHF
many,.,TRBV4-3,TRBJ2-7,TGCGCCAGCAGCCAATGGGTGGGCTACGAGCAGTACTTC,CASSQWVGYEQYF
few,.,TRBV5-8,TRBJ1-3,TGTGCCGCCAGCCGGGGGTTCCTGGGCGGAAACACCATATATTTT,CAASRGFLGGNTIYF
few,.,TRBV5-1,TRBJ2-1,TGCGCCAGCAGCCCGTCCGGGACATACCAAGAGCAGTTCTTC,CASSPSGTYQEQFF
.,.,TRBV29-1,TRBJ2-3,TGCAGCGCTCTTCTTACGGGCACAGATACGCAGTATTTT,CSALLTGTDTQYF
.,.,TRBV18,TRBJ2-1,TGTGCCAGCTCACCCCGCGGGACCTTGGAGAGTGAGCAGTTCTTC,CASSPRGTLESEQFF
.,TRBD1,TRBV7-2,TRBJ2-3,TGTGCCAGCAGCCTCTCCGGGACAGGGAACACAGATACGCAGTATTTT,CASSLSGTGNTDTQYF
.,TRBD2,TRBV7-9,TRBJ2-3,TGTGCCAGCGACTTGGGACTAGCGACCGATACGCAGTATTTT,CASDLGLATDTQYF
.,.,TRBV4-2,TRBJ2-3,TGTGCCAGCAGCCAAGATCAAGTTAGCACAGATACGCAGTATTTT,CASSQDQVSTDTQYF
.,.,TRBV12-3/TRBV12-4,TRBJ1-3,TGTGCCAGCAGTTTTCCCCACTCTGGAAACACCATATATTTT,CASSFPHSGNTIYF
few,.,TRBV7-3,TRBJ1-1,TGTGCCAGCAGCTTAGTCCCGAACACTGAAGCTTTCTTT,CASSLVPNTEAFF
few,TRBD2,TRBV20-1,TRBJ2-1,TGCAGTGCTACAAGGACTAGCGGGAGATCCTACAATGAGCAGTTCTTC,CSATRTSGRSYNEQFF
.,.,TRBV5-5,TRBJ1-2,TGTGCCAGCAGGGTTCAGGGTCTAGGTATAGATGGCTACACCTTC,CASRVQGLGIDGYTF
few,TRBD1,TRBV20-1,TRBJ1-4,TGCAGTGCGGGGACAGCCGCTAATGAAAAACTGTTTTTT,CSAGTAANEKLFF
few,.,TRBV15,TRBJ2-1,TGTGCCACCAGCAGACTCCGTCGCGGCTTAGATGAGCAGTTCTTC,CATSRLRRGLDEQFF
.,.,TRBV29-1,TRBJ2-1,TGCAGCGTTGTTCCTCTAGAAAAAACTTACAATGAGCAGTTCTTC,CSVVPLEKTYNEQFF
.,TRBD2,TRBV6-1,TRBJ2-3,TGTGCCAGCAAGCTAGCGGGAGTAGATACGCAGTATTTT,CASKLAGVDTQYF
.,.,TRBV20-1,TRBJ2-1,TGCAGTGTGATTAGCTATAATAGGAATGAGCAGTTCTTC,CSVISYNRNEQFF
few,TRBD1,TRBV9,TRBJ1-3,TGTGCCAGCAGCGTCGGGACAGGCCGGGGTTCCATATATTTT,CASSVGTGRGSIYF
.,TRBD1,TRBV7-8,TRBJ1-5,TGTGCCAGCAGCTTGGGGCGACAGGGGAAAAGCAATCAGCCCCAGCATTTT,CASSLGRQGKSNQPQHF
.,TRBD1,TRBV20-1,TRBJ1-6,TGCAGTGTCACGGACAGGGTTTCATCTTCACCCCTCCACTTT,CSVTDRVSSSPLHF
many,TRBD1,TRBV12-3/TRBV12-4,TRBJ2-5,TGTGCCAGCAGGAACTGGGACAGTCTGGGAGAGACCCAGTACTTC,CASRNWDSLGETQYF
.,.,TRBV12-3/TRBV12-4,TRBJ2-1,TGTGCCAGCATCCAGAGAACTAGCTCCTACAATGAGCAGTTCTTC,CASIQRTSSYNEQFF
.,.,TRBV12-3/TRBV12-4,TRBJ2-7,TGTGCCAGCGGAACGGGATCCTCTTCGGAGCAGTACTTC,CASGTGSSSEQYF
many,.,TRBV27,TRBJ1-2,TGTGCCAGCAGCCAATTCGGACATCTGAACTATGGCTACACCTTC,CASSQFGHLNYGYTF
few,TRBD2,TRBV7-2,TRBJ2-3,TGTGCCAGCAGCCCCAGAGCGGGGGGGTCAGATACGCAGTATTTT,CASSPRAGGSDTQYF
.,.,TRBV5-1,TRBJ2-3,TGCGCCAGCAGCGGGATAGCGGCTAGCACAGATACGCAGTATTTT,CASSGIAASTDTQYF
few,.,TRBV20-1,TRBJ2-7,TGCAGTGCTACGAGAGCGGTCCAAGGGTACGAGCAGTACTTC,CSATRAVQGYEQYF
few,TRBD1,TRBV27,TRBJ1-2,TGTGCCAGCAGTCAACAGGGGATCGGCTATGGCTACACCTTC,CASSQQGIGYGYTF